The T cell receptor beta chain under discussion was sequenced for a study of T cell responses to AZD1222 COVID-19 vaccine (dated by TCRdb to the early 2020s). The study in broad terms: A total of just over 230 trial participants underwent TCR sequencing, of whom 207 received two doses of AZD1222 and some 26 received two doses of the MenACWY control vaccine. Trial participants were enrolled by age into subgroups of 18-55, 56-69 and 70-plus years, and 148, 28 and 57 TCR-sequenced participants, respectively, were included in these subgroups.

Overall study results and their limits: The 56-69-year group was small, and its depth increase did not reach significance, likely because of low power. Participants were mostly white British and included more females than males, and it was suggested by the authors that clonal diversity may have been underestimated. Conclusions about previously exposed vaccinees are limited because only 6 or 7 AZD1222 recipients were SARS-CoV-2 seropositive at baseline. Reportedly, almost half of the unique spike-specific TCRs recognized epitopes lying outside the regions that are mutated in the B.1.351 and B.1.1.7 variants. The whole spike protein was spanned by vaccine-associated CD4 TCRs, and dominant responses were seen in regions 160-218 and 743-854. After two AZD1222 doses, both the breadth and the depth of spike-specific TCRs were significantly higher than at day 0 and than in MenACWY recipients. Because no day 14 peak-response samples were available, the repertoires could be characterized only after the peak T cell response.

The CDR3 regions of human TCRbeta chains were analyzed by immunosequencing. The study's processing was this. Repertoire TCRs were checked for matches against a reference library of SARS-CoV-2-specific TCRs that had been generated using the MIRA antigen-specificity platform. Breadth was defined as the fraction of unique TCRs that were SARS-CoV-2-associated, and depth was defined as the fraction of total T cells that were SARS-CoV-2-associated. Each spike-specific TCR was assigned to its reactive spike region and to a CD4 or CD8 class using the MIRA data. Log10-transformed breadth and depth values were compared by one-way ANOVA with Sidak's multiple comparisons tests. TCRdb re-hosts the immuneACCESS table, in-frame sequences only. Its copies lack some clones; in the studies checked, an unresolved V gene accounts for under half of them, and the cause for the rest is not known. The V and J calls and the clone size are those of that table, but D and trimming were determined from the DNA. Counted in this sample were roughly 80,000 clones; approximately 90% of them appeared once. Clones ranked in the top ten supply 8% of the sample.

Counted from cysteine to phenylalanine, this CDR3 has 15 amino acids. Only the CDR3 DNA stays, 45 bases, in frame from base 1. Based on the germline V gene, the CDR1 and CDR2 sequences are MNHEY and SVGAGI. Trimming accounts for 4 bases at V and 7 bases at J, while the number of junction bases matched to no gene is 5. The time point label here, explained by the study, means: about 28 days (+/-7) after the second vaccine dose. AZD1222 recipients with second doses at about 4 weeks or about 12 weeks were pooled, because spike-specific TCR depth and breadth did not differ between schedules. Vaccinee samples came from UK trials COV001 and COV002, including a single-blind randomized controlled phase 2/3 trial of AZD1222 (ChAdOx1 nCoV-19) in healthy adults. Trial participant PBMC samples were collected at day 0 and day 28 after the second dose for TCRbeta chain sequencing. Turning to this clone: The antigen it recognizes is unknown. Base-call qualities are not available, and no considerably larger clone is one nucleotide away.

The material sequenced was peripheral blood, taken 28 days after the second AZD1222 dose. The rearranged chain carries TRBV6-5 and TRBJ2-2, and TRBD2 matches 11 of the central bases. This clonotype was obtained from an adult who received the AZD1222 COVID-19 vaccine. The nucleotide sequence is given as TGTGCCAGCAGTTTACTAGCGGGAGAGGGCGGGGAGCTGTTTTTT. It specifies CASSLLAGEGGELFF.